This entry lists 29 T cell receptor beta chains sequenced from one sample in a study of cytomegalovirus exposure and HLA in healthy donors. It was with 60 Vbeta and 13 Jbeta primers that the PCR ran. Repertoires were generated with immunoSEQ multiplex PCR, while TCRdb's copy carries only in-frame clones and drops some. The repertoire includes over 200,000 clones, under 80% of them detected once, and 1.8% sits in the top ten. The material sequenced was PBMCs. Receptors originate from a woman under 40 in good health and CMV-seronegative.

This clone was recorded only once. The chain has TRBV5-5 and TRBJ1-5; 7 bases fit TRBD1. Germline loops: CDR1 SGHKS, CDR2 YYEKEE (reference sequence). V shed 4 bases and J 4 bases; nucleotides not matched to a gene: 8. The CDR3 spans 15 residues. The CDR3 DNA follows: TGTGCCAGCAGCCCGGGACAGTCTGCAAATCAGCCCCAGCATTTT. It specifies CASSPGQSANQPQHF.

The V gene is TRBV9, the J gene TRBJ2-2; 7 bases align to TRBD1. The germline V gene encodes CDR1 SGDLS and CDR2 YYNGEE. The CDR3 totals 15 residues. V shed 3 bases and J 2 bases; nucleotides not matched to a gene: 4. CDR3 region: CASSGQGINTGELFF. The CDR3 coding sequence is TGTGCCAGCAGCGGACAGGGAATAAACACCGGGGAGCTGTTTTTT.

The V call is TRBV4-1, the J call TRBJ2-5; possible D gene TRBD2, 6 bases. Germline-derived CDR1 and CDR2 are MGHRA and YSYEKL. The CDR3 covers 16 residues. The V end lost 0 bases, the J end lost 2 bases, and 13 bases lay between the germline ends. The CDR3 DNA sequence: TGCGCCAGCAGCCAAGAGGGGACTGCGGGACAAGAGACCCAGTACTTC. As protein: CASSQEGTAGQETQYF.

This clone was counted only a few times. The chain links TRBV5-1 to TRBJ2-7, with D possibly matching TRBD2 (6 bases). V lost 0 bases, J lost 6 bases, and 7 bases lay in between. The CDR3 runs 12 residues. Germline CDR1 reads SGHRS; CDR2 reads YFSETQ. The CDR3 DNA reads TGCGCCAGCAGCTTGGGGGGGGTCGAGCAGTACTTC. This sequence encodes CASSLGGVEQYF.

The chain uses TRBV11-2 and TRBJ1-2, with 7 bases fitting TRBD1. Losses at the gene ends were 0 bases for V and 2 bases for J; bases not matched to a gene: 0. CDR1 is SGHAT, CDR2 FQNNGV, per germline. CDR3 size: 14 residues. The CDR3 DNA sequence: TGTGCCAGCAGCTTAGAGACAGGGAACTATGGCTACACCTTC. Translating gives CASSLETGNYGYTF.

This chain links TRBV10-2 with TRBJ2-2; 16 bases are shared with TRBD2. The length of the CDR3 is 19 residues. The V and J ends lost 6 bases and 4 bases, in that order; junction bases with no gene match: 11. Germline V lookup: CDR1 WSHSY, CDR2 SAAADI. CDR3 in amino acids: CASRRPGLAGGPSTGELFF. For the CDR3, the DNA is TGCGCCAGCAGACGACCGGGACTAGCGGGAGGGCCGAGCACCGGGGAGCTGTTTTTT.

The gene calls are TRBV27 and TRBJ2-2; 10 bases align to TRBD1. Germline values: CDR1 MNHEY, CDR2 SMNVEV (reference sequence). The CDR3 is made up of 15 amino acids. Trimming took 5 bases from V and 5 from J; bases not matched to a gene: 5. CDR3 sequence (DNA): TGTGCCAGCAGTCAGACAGGGGGCGCAACCGGGGAGCTGTTTTTT. Encoded protein: CASSQTGGATGELFF.

This clone turned up a few times. The chain couples TRBV28 to TRBJ2-3; TRBD2 matches 9 bases. Germline CDR1 and CDR2: MDHEN and SYDVKM. The CDR3 consists of 15 residues. Trimming took 7 bases from V and 6 from J; bases not matched to a gene: 11. DNA for the CDR3: TGTGCCAGCATGACTAGCGGAGAAGGTGGGGATACGCAGTATTTT. Its protein is CASMTSGEGGDTQYF.

This chain uses TRBV7-3 with TRBJ1-2; D gene ambiguous. V lost 6 bases, J lost 4 bases, and 12 bases lay in between. From germline, CDR1 is SGHTA and CDR2 FQGTGA. The CDR3 extends over 13 amino acids. The CDR3 bases are TGTGCCAGCAGTGAGGGTTTTGGCTATGGCTACACCTTC. Translating it yields CASSEGFGYGYTF.

The chain uses TRBV7-9 and TRBJ2-1, with 9 bases fitting TRBD1. The CDR3 is made up of 14 amino acids. Germline-derived CDR1 and CDR2 are SEHNR and FQNEAQ (reference sequence). Trimming took 4 bases from V and 9 from J; bases not matched to a gene: 7. The CDR3 is CASSWGQGSFEQFF. DNA of the CDR3: TGTGCCAGCAGCTGGGGACAGGGTAGTTTTGAGCAGTTCTTC.

This clone was seen a handful of times. This rearrangement joins TRBV5-1 to TRBJ1-5, with TRBD1 as a possible D gene (6 bases). The CDR3 is 14 amino acids. Trimming took 2 bases from V and 7 from J, leaving 13 bases between them. Germline V gene lookup returns CDR1 SGHRS and CDR2 YFSETQ. CDR3 region: CASSLRGGVQPQHF. Here the CDR3 DNA reads TGCGCCAGCAGCTTAAGGGGGGGGGTACAGCCCCAGCATTTT.

This chain uses TRBV6-4 with TRBJ1-2; 7 nucleotides match TRBD1. V was clipped by 4 bases and J by 6 bases; unmatched bases: 5. This CDR3 has 13 residues. The germline gives CDR1 MRHNA, CDR2 SNTAGT. DNA of the CDR3: TGTGCCAGCAGTGGCGAGGGGGCGAATGGCTACACCTTC. Translating gives CASSGEGANGYTF.

A single count supports this clone. Relative to the germline gene, one junction end is altered; a read error may explain this. The V gene is TRBV7-7, the J gene TRBJ2-2; TRBD2 agrees at 16 bases. The CDR3 has 19 residues. Germline V gene data show CDR1 as SSHAT and CDR2 as FNYEAQ (reference sequence). CDR3 amino acids: CASSFAGTSGRANTGELFF. In nucleotides, the CDR3 is TGTGCTAGCAGCTTCGCCGGGACTAGCGGGAGGGCGAACACCGGGGAGCTGTTTTTT.

Only a few counts were recorded for this clone. The rearrangement links TRBV4-1 to TRBJ1-1, with D possibly TRBD1 on 5 matching bases. The V gene lost 4 bases and the J gene lost 2 bases, with 17 bases spanning the gap. CDR3 length equals 16 residues. Germline values: CDR1 MGHRA, CDR2 YSYEKL. The CDR3 sequence is CASSRGQGRRNTEAFF. The CDR3 coding sequence is TGCGCCAGCAGCCGAGGACAAGGACGGAGAAACACTGAAGCTTTCTTT.

The chain combines TRBV5-6 with TRBJ1-2; D remains ambiguous. The germline V gene encodes CDR1 SGHDT and CDR2 YYEEEE. The CDR3 consists of 10 residues. Deletions cut 2 bases from V and 6 bases from J, with 2 bases between. Here the CDR3 DNA reads TGTGCCAGCAGCTTTAATGGCTACACCTTC. It is translated as CASSFNGYTF.

The rearrangement uses TRBV6-1 and TRBJ2-7; 7 bases fit TRBD1. CDR1 and CDR2 (germline): MNHNS, SASEGT. V gave up 11 bases and J gave up 3 bases; unmatched junction bases: 13. This CDR3 contains 14 residues. The CDR3 DNA sequence: TGTGCCCACGGGGCACAGGGGTCACACTACGAGCAGTACTTC. Protein product: CAHGAQGSHYEQYF.

V and J are TRBV5-4 and TRBJ2-7, with TRBD2 identical over 10 bases. The V and J ends lost 5 bases and 7 bases, in that order; junction bases with no gene match: 9. The CDR3 runs to 14 residues. Germline loops: CDR1 SGHNT, CDR2 YYREEE (reference sequence). CDR3 sequence: CASSWLAGAGEQYF. CDR3 sequence (DNA): TGTGCCAGCAGTTGGCTAGCGGGAGCGGGGGAGCAGTACTTC.

The chain combines TRBV5-4 with TRBJ2-5; possibly TRBD1 for D (6 bases). This CDR3 is 15 amino acids long. The germline V gene encodes CDR1 SGHNT and CDR2 YYREEE (reference sequence). Deletions cut 3 bases from V and 2 bases from J, with 14 bases between. The CDR3 bases are TGTGCCAGCAGCTCTAAACCTGGACAGCAAGAGACCCAGTACTTC. It encodes CASSSKPGQQETQYF.

J is TRBJ1-1 and V is TRBV11-2; D unresolved. The V gene lost 0 bases and the J gene lost 4 bases, with 12 bases spanning the gap. Germline loops: CDR1 SGHAT, CDR2 FQNNGV. This CDR3 region has 15 residues. The CDR3 here is CASSLESGKGTEAFF. The CDR3 coding sequence is TGTGCCAGCAGCTTAGAGTCGGGAAAAGGCACTGAAGCTTTCTTT. Full variable domain (remainder filled in from reference TRBV11-2 and TRBJ1-1): EAGVAQSPRYKIIEKRQSVAFWCNPISGHATLYWYQQILGQGPKLLIQFQNNGVVDDSQLPKDRFSAERLKGVDSTLKIQPAKLEDSAVYLCASSLESGKGTEAFFGQGTRLTVV.

The rearrangement uses TRBV6-4 and TRBJ1-5; no clear D gene. The length of the CDR3 is 15 residues. Germline V gives CDR1 MRHNA, CDR2 SNTAGT. V lost 4 bases to trimming and J lost 4 bases, with 14 bases between them. The CDR3 sequence is CASSVDGLANQPQHF. DNA of the CDR3: TGTGCCAGCAGTGTCGACGGATTAGCGAATCAGCCCCAGCATTTT.

The V and J genes are TRBV9 and TRBJ1-1, with a weak D call TRBD1 (5 bases). Trimming removed 0 bases at V and 0 bases at J, with 9 bases between. The germline V gene encodes CDR1 SGDLS and CDR2 YYNGEE. This CDR3 has 15 amino acids. Written as DNA, the CDR3 is TGTGCCAGCAGCGTAGGCAGGGTGATGAACACTGAAGCTTTCTTT. It codes for CASSVGRVMNTEAFF.

V usage is TRBV30 and J usage is TRBJ1-2, with D perhaps matching TRBD1 (6 bases). Trimming left V 0 bases short and J 4 bases short, with 15 bases between. The germline V gene has CDR1 GTSNPN and CDR2 SVGIG (reference sequence). This CDR3 has 15 residues. The CDR3 protein is CAWSVSRGISYGYTF. The CDR3 DNA is TGTGCCTGGAGTGTAAGCAGGGGAATATCCTATGGCTACACCTTC.

The chain is built from TRBV30 and TRBJ1-1; D is possibly TRBD1 (6 bases). This CDR3 has 13 residues. Germline loops: CDR1 GTSNPN, CDR2 SVGIG (reference sequence). The CDR3 reads CACMGALNTEAFF. The CDR3 nucleotides read TGTGCTTGTATGGGGGCCCTGAACACTGAAGCTTTCTTT. The variable domain in full, completed from reference TRBV30 and TRBJ1-1, reads SQTIHQWPATLVQPVGSPLSLECTVEGTSNPNLYWYRQAAGRGLQLLFYSVGIGQISSEVPQNLSASRPQDRQFILSSKKLLLSDSGFYLCACMGALNTEAFFGQGTRLTVV.

The V gene is TRBV28, the J gene TRBJ2-1, with 8 bases fitting TRBD1. Germline V CDR1 and CDR2: MDHEN, SYDVKM. CDR3 length: 15 amino acids. With 4 bases clipped from V and 4 bases from J, the junction kept 6 bases outside the gene matches. DNA of the CDR3: TGTGCCAGCAGTTCACCGGGACAGGATTACAATGAGCAGTTCTTC. Amino acids: CASSSPGQDYNEQFF.

This chain links TRBV30 with TRBJ2-7; 8 bases are a match to TRBD2. V lost 4 bases, J lost 4 bases, and 3 bases stayed unmatched. The CDR3 extends over 12 amino acids. CDR1 and CDR2 (germline): GTSNPN, SVGIG (reference sequence). CDR3 nucleotides: TGTGCCTGGACCTCGGGAGGGTACGAGCAGTACTTC. It specifies CAWTSGGYEQYF.

The V and J genes are TRBV5-6 and TRBJ1-1, with D possibly being TRBD1 (6 bases). Trimming left V 4 bases short and J 3 bases short, with 13 bases between. The CDR3 is 14 residues long. CDR1 SGHDT and CDR2 YYEEEE come from the germline V gene. The CDR3, as DNA: TGTGCCAGCAGCGATCGGACAGAAGACACTGAAGCTTTCTTT. It yields the protein CASSDRTEDTEAFF.

V gene TRBV5-1 combines with J gene TRBJ1-1; 7 bases map to TRBD1. The ends lost 4 bases at V and 1 base at J; junction bases unmatched: 10. The CDR3 extends over 16 amino acids. The germline gives CDR1 SGHRS, CDR2 YFSETQ. As DNA, the CDR3 is TGCGCCAGCAGCACCCGGGACAGCAACCAGAACACTGAAGCTTTCTTT. It codes for CASSTRDSNQNTEAFF.

CDR3 residues: CASRAGGPITDTQYF. DNA for the CDR3: TGCGCCAGCAGAGCGGGGGGGCCCATCACAGATACGCAGTATTTT. The chain uses TRBV5-1 and TRBJ2-3; 10 positions agree with TRBD2. The junction had 5 bases not matched to a gene; V was cut back by 5 bases and J by 2 bases. Germline V gives CDR1 SGHRS, CDR2 YFSETQ. The CDR3 contains 15 residues.

Details on this clone: Different DNA sequences within this sample yield the same CDR3. V gene TRBV5-1 combines with J gene TRBJ2-1, with D uncertain. The CDR3 is made up of 11 amino acids. Germline values: CDR1 SGHRS, CDR2 YFSETQ. V was pared by 4 bases and J by 5 bases, with 4 bases between. This CDR3 reads CASSLNNEQFF. CDR3 nucleotide sequence: TGCGCCAGCAGCCTAAACAATGAGCAGTTCTTC.